The T cell receptor beta chain under discussion was sequenced for a study of CD4 T cells in relation to SARS-CoV-2 and coronaviruses (dated by TCRdb to the early 2020s). Some background on the complete study: Shared crossreactive spike epitopes were mapped to their HLA restriction using patient-derived lymphoblastoid cell lines. Memory CD4+ T cell crossreactivity between SARS-CoV-2 and common cold coronavirus spike proteins was assessed at the TCR clonotype level in the study. For other donors in the study, expansion assays were sequenced with a different, Illumina-based TCR-beta assay. The Adaptive Biotechnologies TCR-sequencing kit was used for samples from three pre-COVID donors and for the naive versus memory experiments, whereas the other data were Illumina-based. The investigation overall reported the following: Significantly weaker SARS-CoV-2-driven expansion was shown by crossreactive clones than by monoreactive clones, consistent with antigenic imprinting. Because no donor provided both pre-pandemic and post-infection samples, tracing the source of pre-existing responses was limited. The study was constrained by small numbers of patients and of tested TCRs. Because the crossreactivity analysis focused on spike protein, crossreactivity against other viral proteins was not assessed. Around two thirds of donors had memory CD4+ clonotypes that crossrecognized SARS-CoV-2 and at least one common cold coronavirus spike. Naive versus memory sequencing indicated that memory recall responses, rather than primary responses primed during culture, are detected by the assay.

CD4+ T cells from unexposed donors were collected before the COVID-19 pandemic (2011-2018). Naive and memory CD4+ T cells were separated from cryopreserved PBMCs through CD4 enrichment, which was followed by EasySep naive CD4+ T cell enrichment. The leukapheresis product used for the unexposed donors was purchased from a commercial source. Ficoll-Paque PLUS gradient centrifugation was used to isolate PBMCs from either whole blood or leukapheresis product. The PBMCs went either fresh into the expansion assay or into cryopreservation at -140 degrees C. The QIAamp Micro DNA Kit was used to extract genomic DNA from the CD4+ T cells. As regards this clone: There is no known antigen for this receptor. Base qualities are not at hand, and no much larger clone is one base apart.

DNA from uncultured naive and memory CD4+ T cells underwent immunoSEQ TCR-beta sequencing at deep resolution. The source study handled its data this way. During preprocessing, nonproductive sequences were removed, as were CDR3s that did not start with C, did not end with F or W, or were shorter than 7 amino acids. Cultured and uncultured naive and memory CD4+ repertoires were searched for CDR3s previously identified as spike- and CEF-reactive. After three terminal residues were trimmed from each end, CDR3 homology was quantified as pairwise Levenshtein distance using the stringdist R package. The source is immuneACCESS, and TCRdb retained only in-frame sequences with V and J called. Part of the clones is not carried over; for the studies checked, unresolved V genes explain less than half of this, and the remainder is unexplained. V and J calls and clone size are as listed in that table; D and trimming were resolved from the DNA. This sample has approximately 70,000 clones in its table, and 80% to 95% of those were observed once. The ten largest clones represent around 0.21% of the sample.

The TCR comes from a human donor in good health. Sequenced input: naive CD4+ T cells from PBMCs. This specimen's cell subset or site label, interpreted: naive CD4+ T cells isolated by negative enrichment.

The CDR3 sequence is CASSLTGFANTGELFF. The DNA is as follows: TGCGCCAGCAGCTTGACGGGGTTCGCGAACACCGGGGAGCTGTTTTTT. The chain uses TRBV5-1 and TRBJ2-2; the D gene is possibly TRBD2, with 5 bases matching. CDR1 and CDR2 (SGHRS, YFSETQ) derive from the germline V gene. The CDR3 contains 16 residues, cysteine and phenylalanine counted. Only the CDR3 DNA is retained, 48 bases long and in frame from the first base. V and J lose 1 base and 0 bases, and a span of 10 bases separates them.